These T cell receptor beta chains were read from a single sample in a study of shared clonotypes between healthy human individuals. Generated by immunoSEQ multiplex PCR, the TCRdb table keeps only in-frame clones and is missing some. The profile shows more than 2 million clones, 95% of them singletons. Sample: naive CD4+ T cells sorted from blood. The receptors originated from a man aged 18 to 29 in good health. Both conserved end residues are part of each CDR3. A D gene is named only where the DNA matches it firmly. Size values are once, few and many counts, or a class for expanded clones, and some rows have none.

D	J	V	size	DNA	CDR3
.	TRBJ2-1	TRBV2	.	TGTGCCAGCAGGCCGGCGGGAAGGAGCTACAATGAGCAGTTCTTC	CASRPAGRSYNEQFF
.	TRBJ2-7	TRBV25-1	once	TGTGCCAGCAGTGAACCCCGAGGACCCTCCTCCTACGAGCAGTACTTC	CASSEPRGPSSYEQYF
.	TRBJ2-6	TRBV27	.	TGTGCCAGCAGTTTGAACAGACCCTCTGGGGCCAACGTCCTGACTTTC	CASSLNRPSGANVLTF
.	TRBJ1-4	TRBV9	.	TGTGCCAGCAGCCGGGGCGGGACAAAAGGCGATGAAAAACTGTTTTTT	CASSRGGTKGDEKLFF
.	TRBJ2-7	TRBV7-8	.	TGTGCCAGCAGCCCCTCAGATCGATGGAGCTACTACGAGCAGTACTTC	CASSPSDRWSYYEQYF
TRBD1	TRBJ2-7	TRBV6-6	.	TGTGCCAGCAGGGGGGGACAGGGTTTCGACGAGCAGTACTTC	CASRGGQGFDEQYF
.	TRBJ1-1	TRBV5-1	.	TGCGCCAGCAGCCCGGGACCAAACACTGAAGCTTTCTTT	CASSPGPNTEAFF
TRBD2	TRBJ2-2	TRBV6-5	.	TGTGCCAGCAGTTCCGGGACTAGTACCGGGGAGCTGTTTTTT	CASSSGTSTGELFF
.	TRBJ1-2	TRBV7-2	.	TGTGCCAGCAGTCAGGGATGGGATTATGGCTACACCTTC	CASSQGWDYGYTF
TRBD1	TRBJ1-2	TRBV13	.	TGTGCCAGCAGCCGGATCGGACAGGGTGCCGATGGCTACACCTTC	CASSRIGQGADGYTF
TRBD1	TRBJ1-1	TRBV10-3	few	TGTGCCATCAGTGAGAGCGGACAGGGTCTGAACACTGAAGCTTTCTTT	CAISESGQGLNTEAFF
TRBD1	TRBJ2-1	TRBV10-3	.	TGTGCCATCAGTGAGTCAGGGACAGGGTTAGGAAATGAGCAGTTCTTC	CAISESGTGLGNEQFF
.	TRBJ1-6	TRBV28	.	TGTGCCACCACAGGGAATCCCTATAATTCACCCCTCCACTTT	CATTGNPYNSPLHF
TRBD1	TRBJ2-5	TRBV30	.	TGTGCCTTCCGGACAGGCCAGTGGGGGACCCAGTACTTC	CAFRTGQWGTQYF
TRBD1	TRBJ2-3	TRBV9	.	TGTGCCAGCAGCCCAAGGACAGGGGGCCTCTCAGATACGCAGTATTTT	CASSPRTGGLSDTQYF
.	TRBJ2-2	TRBV10-2	once	TGCGCCAGCAGTGAGCTCGGGCTCGGGGAGCTGTTTTTT	CASSELGLGELFF